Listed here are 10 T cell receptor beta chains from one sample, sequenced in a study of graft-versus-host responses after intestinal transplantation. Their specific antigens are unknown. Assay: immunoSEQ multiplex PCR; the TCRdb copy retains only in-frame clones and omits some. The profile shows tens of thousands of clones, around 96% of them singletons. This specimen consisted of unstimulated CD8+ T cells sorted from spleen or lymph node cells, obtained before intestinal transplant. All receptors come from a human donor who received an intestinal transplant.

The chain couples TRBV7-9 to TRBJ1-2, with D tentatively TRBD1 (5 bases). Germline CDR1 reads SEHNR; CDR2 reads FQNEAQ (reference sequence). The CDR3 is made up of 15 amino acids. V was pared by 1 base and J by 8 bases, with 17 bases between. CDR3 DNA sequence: TGTGCCAGCAGCTTAGGTCTCAGCTCAGCAGGGGGCTACACCTTC. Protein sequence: CASSLGLSSAGGYTF.

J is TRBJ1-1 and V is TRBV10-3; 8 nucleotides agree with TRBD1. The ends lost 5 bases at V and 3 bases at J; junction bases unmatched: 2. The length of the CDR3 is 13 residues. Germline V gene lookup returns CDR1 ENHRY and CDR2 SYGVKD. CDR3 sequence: CAISPGGYTEAFF. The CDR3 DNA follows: TGTGCCATCAGTCCAGGGGGCTACACTGAAGCTTTCTTT.

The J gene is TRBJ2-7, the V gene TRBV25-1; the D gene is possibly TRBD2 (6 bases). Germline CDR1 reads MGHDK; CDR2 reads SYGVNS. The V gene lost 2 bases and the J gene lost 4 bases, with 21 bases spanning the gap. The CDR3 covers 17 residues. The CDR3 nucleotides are TGTGCCAGCAGTGAACCTCGGGTGGGGCAGGGAGGATACGAGCAGTACTTC. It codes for CASSEPRVGQGGYEQYF.

CDR3 sequence (DNA): TGTGCCAGCAGCTTAGGCGGGTCAGGGGGCGAGGAAGCTTTCTTT. Amino acid sequence: CASSLGGSGGEEAFF. This rearrangement joins TRBV7-8 to TRBJ1-1, with 8 bases matching TRBD1. CDR1 is SGHVS, CDR2 FQNEAQ, per germline. This CDR3 comprises 15 residues. V was clipped by 1 base and J by 8 bases; unmatched bases: 9.

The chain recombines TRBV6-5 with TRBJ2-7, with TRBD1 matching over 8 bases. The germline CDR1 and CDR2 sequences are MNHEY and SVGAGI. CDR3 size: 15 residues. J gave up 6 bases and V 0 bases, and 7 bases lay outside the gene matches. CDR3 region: CASSYSGQGAIEQYF. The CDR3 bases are TGTGCCAGCAGTTACTCGGGCCAGGGGGCGATCGAGCAGTACTTC.

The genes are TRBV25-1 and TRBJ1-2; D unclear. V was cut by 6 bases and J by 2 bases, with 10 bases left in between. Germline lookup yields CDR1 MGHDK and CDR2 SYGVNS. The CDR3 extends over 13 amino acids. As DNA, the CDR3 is TGTGCCAGCAGCGCCTCAGAGAACTATGGCTACACCTTC. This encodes CASSASENYGYTF.

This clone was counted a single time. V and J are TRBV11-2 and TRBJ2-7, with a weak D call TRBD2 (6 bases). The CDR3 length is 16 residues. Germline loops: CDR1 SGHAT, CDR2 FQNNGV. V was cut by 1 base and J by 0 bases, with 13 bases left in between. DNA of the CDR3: TGTGCCAGCAGCTTAGCTGGCGGGATAAGCTCCTACGAGCAGTACTTC. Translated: CASSLAGGISSYEQYF.

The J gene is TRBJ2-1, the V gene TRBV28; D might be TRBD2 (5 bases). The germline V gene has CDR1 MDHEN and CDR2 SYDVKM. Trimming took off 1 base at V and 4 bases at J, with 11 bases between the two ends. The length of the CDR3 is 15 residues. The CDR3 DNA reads TGTGCCAGCAGTTTATTGCGACTAACTTACAATGAGCAGTTCTTC. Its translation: CASSLLRLTYNEQFF. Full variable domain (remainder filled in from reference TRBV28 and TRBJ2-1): DVKVTQSSRYLVKRTGEKVFLECVQDMDHENMFWYRQDPGLGLRLIYFSYDVKMKEKGDIPEGYSVSREKKERFSLILESASTNQTSMYLCASSLLRLTYNEQFFGPGTRLTVL.

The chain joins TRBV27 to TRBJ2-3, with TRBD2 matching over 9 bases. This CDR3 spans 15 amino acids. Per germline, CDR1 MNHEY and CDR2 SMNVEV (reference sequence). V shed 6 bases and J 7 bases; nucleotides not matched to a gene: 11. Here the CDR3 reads CASSPIGLALNTQYF. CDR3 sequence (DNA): TGTGCCAGCAGCCCGATCGGACTAGCGTTGAATACGCAGTATTTT.

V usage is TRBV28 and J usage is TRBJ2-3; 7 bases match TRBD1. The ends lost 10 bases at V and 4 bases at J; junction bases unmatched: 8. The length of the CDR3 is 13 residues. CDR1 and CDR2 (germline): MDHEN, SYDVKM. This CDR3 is CATQVTGADTQYF. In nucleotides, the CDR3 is TGTGCCACCCAAGTAACAGGGGCAGATACGCAGTATTTT.